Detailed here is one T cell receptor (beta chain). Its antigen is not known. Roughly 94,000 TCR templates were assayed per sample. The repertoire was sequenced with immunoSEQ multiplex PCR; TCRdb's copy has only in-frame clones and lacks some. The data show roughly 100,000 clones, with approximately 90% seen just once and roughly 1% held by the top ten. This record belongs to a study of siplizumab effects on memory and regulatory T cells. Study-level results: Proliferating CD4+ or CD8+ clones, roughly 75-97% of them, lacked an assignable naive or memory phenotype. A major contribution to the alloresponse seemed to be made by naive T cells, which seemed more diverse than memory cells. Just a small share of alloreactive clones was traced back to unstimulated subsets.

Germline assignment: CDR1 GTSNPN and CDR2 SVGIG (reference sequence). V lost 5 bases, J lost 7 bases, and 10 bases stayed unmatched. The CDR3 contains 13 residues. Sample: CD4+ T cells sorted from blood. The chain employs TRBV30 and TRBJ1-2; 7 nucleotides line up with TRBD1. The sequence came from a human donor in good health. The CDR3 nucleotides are TGTGCCTGGCTGAAAACAGGGGAGAGTGGCTACACCTTC. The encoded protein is CAWLKTGESGYTF.